The present T cell receptor beta chain was sequenced within a study of cytomegalovirus exposure and HLA in healthy donors. Study-wide points: TCR beta chain V- and J-gene trimming was linked, in a later analysis, to a missense variant in DCLRE1C.

The germline V gene has CDR1 SQVTM and CDR2 ANQGSEA. V was pared by 7 bases and J by 7 bases, with 7 bases of the junction left unmatched. The CDR3 runs 13 residues. 13 Jbeta primers and 60 Vbeta primers were used for the PCR. Here immunoSEQ multiplex PCR was the method, and the copy in TCRdb shows in-frame clones only, minus some. The table lists about 130,000 clones, around 80% of them singletons, with over 2% in the top ten. These donors, healthy bone marrow donors, were studied. Unrecorded immune exposure was likely among donors, who were nominally healthy when sampled. On this clone: Its antigen is undetermined.

Sequencing used PBMCs. The receptor was isolated from a man aged 25-45 years in good health and CMV-seronegative. The chain links TRBV29-1 to TRBJ2-2; 9 nucleotides match TRBD1. The CDR3 is CSAQQGAGGELFF. DNA of the CDR3: TGCAGCGCCCAACAGGGGGCCGGCGGGGAGCTGTTTTTT.